A selection of T cell receptor beta chains follows, all from one sample in a study of radiation and T cells in renal cell carcinoma. Repertoires were generated with immunoSEQ multiplex PCR, while TCRdb's copy carries only in-frame clones and drops some. The repertoire includes about 140,000 clones, 75% to 90% of them detected once, and around 17% sits in the top ten. Sequenced here: blood, sampled from a patient whose treatment included radiotherapy and nephrectomy. These receptors all come from a woman in her fifties or sixties with renal cell carcinoma. Each CDR3 is given with its conserved first and last residue. D genes are given only for firm matches. Not every row has a clone size; where given, it reads once, few, many or a size class.

DNA: TGTGCCAGTAGTACCGCCCGGGACGCGGGTAGCAATCAGCCCCAGCATTTT
CDR3: CASSTARDAGSNQPQHF
V: TRBV19
D: .
J: TRBJ1-5
size: once

DNA: TGTGCCAGCAGCTTAAGGGGAAGGGCAGACCAAGAGACCCAGTACTTC
CDR3: CASSLRGRADQETQYF
V: TRBV11-2
D: .
J: TRBJ2-5
size: once

DNA: TGTGCCAGCAGCTCAACCCGCTTCGAGCAGTTCTTC
CDR3: CASSSTRFEQFF
V: TRBV11-3
D: .
J: TRBJ2-1
size: few

DNA: TGTGCCAGCAACATCCCAGGGAACACTGAAGCTTTCTTT
CDR3: CASNIPGNTEAFF
V: TRBV6-5
D: .
J: TRBJ1-1
size: .

DNA: TGTGCCAGGCAGGGACAGGGGGGGGACACAGATACGCAGTATTTT
CDR3: CARQGQGGDTDTQYF
V: TRBV2
D: TRBD1
J: TRBJ2-3
size: .

DNA: TGTGCCGTAAACGGGCGGGAACCTTATCAGCCCCAGCATTTT
CDR3: CAVNGREPYQPQHF
V: TRBV28
D: .
J: TRBJ1-5
size: .

DNA: TGTGCCAGCAGCACCCCATTGCCAGGGCAGCCCCAGCATTTT
CDR3: CASSTPLPGQPQHF
V: TRBV21-1
D: .
J: TRBJ1-5
size: .

DNA: TGTGCCAGCAGCACAGTGGTGTCGAACACTGAAGCTTTCTTT
CDR3: CASSTVVSNTEAFF
V: TRBV7-2
D: .
J: TRBJ1-1
size: .

DNA: TGTGCCAGTAGCCATTTACAGGGGCTGAACACTGAAGCTTTCTTT
CDR3: CASSHLQGLNTEAFF
V: TRBV19
D: TRBD1
J: TRBJ1-1
size: .

DNA: TGTGCCAGCAGCTCACCCACCTATACGCAGTATTTT
CDR3: CASSSPTYTQYF
V: TRBV7-2
D: .
J: TRBJ2-3
size: once

DNA: TGTGCCAGCAGCAGGGGACCGAGAAACACCGGGGAGCTGTTTTTT
CDR3: CASSRGPRNTGELFF
V: TRBV7-2
D: .
J: TRBJ2-2
size: few

DNA: TGTGCCAGCAGCCCCGCTTATTGGGGTTACACTGAAGCTTTCTTT
CDR3: CASSPAYWGYTEAFF
V: TRBV7-2
D: .
J: TRBJ1-1
size: .

DNA: TGTGCCAGCAGCTCCGACAGCCCACTAGCGGGGGGTTTGAATGAGCAGTTCTTC
CDR3: CASSSDSPLAGGLNEQFF
V: TRBV7-2
D: TRBD2
J: TRBJ2-1
size: .

DNA: TGTGCCAGCAGCTTCGGACAGGTCTATGGCTACACCTTC
CDR3: CASSFGQVYGYTF
V: TRBV9
D: TRBD1
J: TRBJ1-2
size: .